A single sample gave rise to the 29 T cell receptor beta chains below, sequenced in a study of blood T cell repertoires in COVID-19. Produced via immunoSEQ multiplex PCR; TCRdb's table is partial and in-frame only. The sample holds about 270,000 clones, about 89% seen once. Sequenced: peripheral blood. Receptors originate from a middle-aged man with active or convalescent COVID-19.

This chain uses TRBV7-9 with TRBJ2-1; possibly TRBD2 for D (6 bases). Germline assignment: CDR1 SEHNR and CDR2 FQNEAQ (reference sequence). CDR3 length equals 16 residues. V was cut by 7 bases and J by 9 bases, with 25 bases left in between. This chain's CDR3 is CASIIRRTAAGGEQFF. CDR3 in DNA: TGTGCCAGCATCATTAGAAGGACGGCTGCCGGGGGTGAGCAGTTCTTC.

This clone appeared once. The chain combines TRBV5-4 with TRBJ2-3, with TRBD2 identical over 9 bases. With V trimmed by 0 bases and J by 5 bases, 4 bases remained unmatched. The length of the CDR3 is 15 residues. Germline V lookup: CDR1 SGHNT, CDR2 YYREEE (reference sequence). The CDR3 nucleotides read TGTGCCAGCAGCTTGGGATTAGCGGGAGTAGATACGCAGTATTTT. This gives the protein CASSLGLAGVDTQYF.

This clone turned up a few times. The chain employs TRBV5-1 and TRBJ1-3, with a tentative D call TRBD1 (5 bases). The germline gives CDR1 SGHRS, CDR2 YFSETQ. V gave up 4 bases and J gave up 0 bases, with 17 bases separating them. There are 17 residues in the CDR3. CDR3 protein: CASSLPEGDHSGNTIYF. The CDR3 DNA is TGCGCCAGCAGCCTCCCGGAAGGGGATCACTCTGGAAACACCATATATTTT.

This chain uses TRBV28 with TRBJ1-6, with D unresolved. The CDR3 consists of 13 residues. The V end lost 6 bases, the J end lost 8 bases, and 11 bases lay between the germline ends. Germline V gene data show CDR1 as MDHEN and CDR2 as SYDVKM. The CDR3 protein is CASRTGRDSPLHF. The CDR3 nucleotides are TGTGCCAGCAGAACGGGTCGGGATTCACCCCTCCACTTT.

The V gene is TRBV5-1, the J gene TRBJ1-5; 7 positions agree with TRBD1. The J segment lost 3 bases and the V segment lost 4 bases, leaving 7 bases of the junction unmatched. Germline V gives CDR1 SGHRS, CDR2 YFSETQ. The CDR3 sequence is 15 residues long. CDR3 loop: CASSPTGTSNQPQHF. CDR3 sequence (DNA): TGCGCCAGCAGCCCGACAGGGACTTCCAATCAGCCCCAGCATTTT.

This clone showed up just once. The J gene is TRBJ1-3, the V gene TRBV9; 7 bases match TRBD1. The CDR3 covers 14 residues. The V gene's germline CDR1 is SGDLS and CDR2 YYNGEE. V shed 4 bases and J 9 bases; nucleotides not matched to a gene: 10. CDR3 bases: TGTGCCAGCAGCCTCGGACAGGAGGAAACCACCATATATTTT. It specifies CASSLGQEETTIYF.

The V call is TRBV30, the J call TRBJ2-1, with 9 bases identical to TRBD2. The CDR3 extends over 19 amino acids. V shed 3 bases and J 0 bases; nucleotides not matched to a gene: 15. CDR1 GTSNPN and CDR2 SVGIG come from the germline V gene (reference sequence). The CDR3 spells CAWSGWLAGITTSYNEQFF. The CDR3 DNA reads TGTGCCTGGAGCGGGTGGCTAGCGGGAATCACGACCTCCTACAATGAGCAGTTCTTC. Filled out from reference TRBV30 and TRBJ2-1, the complete variable domain reads SQTIHQWPATLVQPVGSPLSLECTVEGTSNPNLYWYRQAAGRGLQLLFYSVGIGQISSEVPQNLSASRPQDRQFILSSKKLLLSDSGFYLCAWSGWLAGITTSYNEQFFGPGTRLTVL.

This chain connects TRBV28 to TRBJ1-5, with D possibly TRBD1 on 6 matching bases. This CDR3 comprises 16 residues. The germline CDR1 and CDR2 sequences are MDHEN and SYDVKM. Trimming left V 5 bases short and J 0 bases short, with 14 bases between. The CDR3 protein is CASSDPGQYSNQPQHF. The CDR3 DNA is TGTGCCAGCAGTGATCCCGGACAGTATAGCAATCAGCCCCAGCATTTT.

This clone has only a few counts. Other DNA sequences in the same sample also yield this CDR3. CDR3 in DNA: TGTGCCAGCAGTTCTACAGGGGGCACTGAAGCTTTCTTT. This translates into CASSSTGGTEAFF. The chain joins TRBV12-3 or TRBV12-4 to TRBJ1-1, with 8 bases identical to TRBD1. The V and J ends lost 4 bases and 4 bases, in that order; junction bases with no gene match: 2. The CDR3 length is 13 residues.

This clone showed up just once. This chain links TRBV5-1 with TRBJ1-3; D uncertain. Trimming cost V 3 bases and J 4 bases, with 11 bases left between them. Germline CDR1 reads SGHRS; CDR2 reads YFSETQ. CDR3 length equals 14 residues. In DNA, the CDR3 is TGCGCCAGCAGCTCCGGTATGTCCGGAAACACCATATATTTT. This encodes CASSSGMSGNTIYF.

The chain uses TRBV7-9 and TRBJ1-4; a possible D gene is TRBD1 (6 bases). V lost 2 bases to trimming and J lost 12 bases, with 19 bases between them. Germline V gene data show CDR1 as SEHNR and CDR2 as FQNEAQ (reference sequence). The CDR3 is 15 amino acids. The CDR3 bases are TGTGCCAGCAGCTTAATGGGTTCGGACGAGGGGGAACTGTTTTTT. Protein product: CASSLMGSDEGELFF.

The V call is TRBV19, the J call TRBJ2-7; TRBD1 matches at 8 bases. Germline CDR1 reads LNHDA; CDR2 reads SQIVND (reference sequence). V shed 9 bases, J shed 3 bases, and the junction held 13 bases outside the gene matches. CDR3 length: 15 amino acids. In nucleotides, the CDR3 is TGTGCCAGCGCCCTCCCGGGGACAGGATTCTACGAGCAGTACTTC. This gives the protein CASALPGTGFYEQYF. The full variable domain, completed using reference TRBV19 and TRBJ2-7, is DGGITQSPKYLFRKEGQNVTLSCEQNLNHDAMYWYRQDPGQGLRLIYYSQIVNDFQKGDIAEGYSVSREKKESFPLTVTSAQKNPTAFYLCASALPGTGFYEQYFGPGTRLTVT.

This chain uses TRBV28 with TRBJ2-3; 13 nucleotides align to TRBD2. V dropped 4 bases and J dropped 1; count of bases not matched to a gene: 8. Germline V CDR1 and CDR2: MDHEN, SYDVKM. The CDR3 spans 18 residues. This chain's CDR3 is CASSSLAGGLMGTDTQYF. The CDR3 region has the DNA TGTGCCAGCAGTTCACTAGCGGGGGGGTTGATGGGCACAGATACGCAGTATTTT.

The V gene is TRBV18, the J gene TRBJ2-1, with 8 bases fitting TRBD2. Germline assignment: CDR1 KGHSH and CDR2 LQKENI. V lost 1 base, J lost 6 bases, and 5 bases stayed unmatched. The CDR3 runs 15 residues. The CDR3 sequence is CASSPRTSGGNEQFF. In DNA form, the CDR3 reads TGTGCCAGCTCACCACGTACTAGCGGCGGCAATGAGCAGTTCTTC.

This chain joins TRBV2 and TRBJ2-7; 7 nucleotides align to TRBD1. There are 15 residues in the CDR3. J was trimmed by 7 bases and V by 5 bases; bases with no gene match: 14. CDR1 SNHLY and CDR2 FYNNEI come from the germline V gene. In DNA, the CDR3 is TGTGCCAGCAGTTTCCAGGGGGACCTCTCTCGAGAGCAGTACTTC. Translated: CASSFQGDLSREQYF.

As DNA, the CDR3 is TGTGCCAGCAGCTCAGGGGGGACTAGCCGCAATGAGCAGTTCTTC. Translated, it gives CASSSGGTSRNEQFF. The chain carries TRBV7-2 and TRBJ2-1; TRBD2 matches at 9 bases. CDR3 size: 15 residues. Per germline, CDR1 SGHTA and CDR2 FQGNSA. Germline trimming cut 4 bases from V and 6 bases from J; bases unmatched to any gene: 7.

V usage is TRBV5-6 and J usage is TRBJ1-2; 9 nucleotides line up with TRBD1. With 2 bases clipped from V and 4 bases from J, the junction kept 12 bases outside the gene matches. The CDR3 is 17 amino acids. Germline loops: CDR1 SGHDT, CDR2 YYEEEE. The DNA of the CDR3 is TGTGCCAGCAGCTTCGCCGGGACAGGGAGATCCGGCTATGGCTACACCTTC. Its protein is CASSFAGTGRSGYGYTF.

The chain joins TRBV2 to TRBJ1-1; 7 bases are shared with TRBD1. This CDR3 is 14 amino acids long. Germline V gives CDR1 SNHLY, CDR2 FYNNEI. The CDR3 region is CCSRQGSVNTEAFF. In DNA, the CDR3 is TGTTGTTCTCGACAGGGTTCTGTGAACACTGAAGCTTTCTTT.

This clone has just a few counts. Other DNA variants within this sample encode the same CDR3. This chain links TRBV15 with TRBJ1-5, with 7 bases aligning to TRBD1. CDR3 length equals 14 residues. V trimming: 1 base; J trimming: 5 bases; junction bases outside the gene matches: 2. Germline V CDR1 and CDR2: LNHNV, YYDKDF (reference sequence). The CDR3 loop is CATSRGQGDQPQHF. The DNA of the CDR3 is TGTGCCACCAGCAGAGGACAGGGCGATCAGCCCCAGCATTTT.

This clone was observed a single time. The chain carries TRBV7-9 and TRBJ2-3; D uncertain. The CDR3 runs 14 residues. Germline V gives CDR1 SEHNR, CDR2 FQNEAQ (reference sequence). Trimming pared 3 bases from V and 2 bases from J, leaving 9 bases between. The CDR3 here is CASSFSLNTDTQYF. The CDR3, as DNA: TGTGCCAGCAGCTTTTCCTTAAACACAGATACGCAGTATTTT.

In this sample, this clone turned up once. This chain uses TRBV7-9 with TRBJ2-3; 7 bases align to TRBD2. The length of the CDR3 is 16 residues. J was trimmed by 2 bases and V by 2 bases; bases with no gene match: 7. Germline CDR1 SEHNR, CDR2 FQNEAQ (reference sequence). CDR3 coding DNA: TGTGCCAGCAGCTTACAATCCGGGGGGACCACAGATACGCAGTATTTT. This gives the protein CASSLQSGGTTDTQYF.

This clone turned up a few times. This chain links TRBV5-4 with TRBJ1-2; 8 bases are shared with TRBD1. Germline loops: CDR1 SGHNT, CDR2 YYREEE (reference sequence). The CDR3 runs to 13 residues. V was pared by 4 bases and J by 7 bases, with 6 bases of the junction left unmatched. DNA of the CDR3: TGTGCCAGCAGCCCCGGACAGGGCTTTGGCTACACCTTC. Its translation: CASSPGQGFGYTF.

The CDR3 nucleotides read TGCGCCAGCAGCATGGGCGGGACAGGGTCCTACGAGCAGTACTTC. Amino acid sequence: CASSMGGTGSYEQYF. The chain couples TRBV5-1 to TRBJ2-7; 9 nucleotides line up with TRBD1. V lost 4 bases and J lost 1; bases outside the gene matches: 6. Per the germline V gene, CDR1 is SGHRS and CDR2 is YFSETQ. The CDR3 extends over 15 amino acids.

V and J are TRBV6-5 and TRBJ2-5, with D maybe TRBD2 (7 bases). The CDR3 has 13 residues. Germline assignment: CDR1 MNHEY and CDR2 SVGAGI. V gave up 10 bases and J gave up 4 bases, with 16 bases separating them. The CDR3 loop reads CATRGAGGETQYF. CDR3 coding DNA: TGTGCCACCCGGGGGGCTGGTGGAGAGACCCAGTACTTC.

The chain carries TRBV3-1 (or the pseudogene TRBV3-2) and TRBJ1-4; 9 bases align to TRBD1. Germline CDR1 and CDR2: LGHDT and YNNKEL (reference sequence). The CDR3 runs to 16 residues. V lost 3 bases and J lost 10; bases outside the gene matches: 12. CDR3 loop: CASSHGDPGQGRKLFF. In DNA form, the CDR3 reads TGTGCCAGCAGCCACGGGGATCCGGGACAGGGTAGAAAACTGTTTTTT.

V is TRBV4-2 and J is TRBJ2-3; the match to TRBD2 covers 12 bases. The germline CDR1 and CDR2 sequences are LGHNA and YNFKEQ. V shed 3 bases and J 4 bases; nucleotides not matched to a gene: 8. The CDR3 loop spans 17 amino acids. The CDR3 protein is CASSHVSSGGAPDTQYF. As DNA, the CDR3 is TGTGCCAGCAGCCATGTTTCTAGCGGGGGGGCCCCAGATACGCAGTATTTT.

The rearrangement links TRBV19 to TRBJ2-7, with a weak D call TRBD2 (6 bases). The CDR3 extends over 16 amino acids. Germline V lookup: CDR1 LNHDA, CDR2 SQIVND (reference sequence). The ends were cut back, 3 bases at V and 6 bases at J, with 21 bases in the middle. CDR3 nucleotides: TGTGCCAGTAGTATTCTCAGGGACCGGGGGAGGATCGAGCAGTACTTC. Protein: CASSILRDRGRIEQYF.

V is TRBV28 and J is TRBJ2-5, with 8 bases matching TRBD1. Trimming at V came to 5 bases and at J to 4 bases, leaving 9 bases not matched to a gene. The CDR3 has 15 residues. CDR1 MDHEN and CDR2 SYDVKM come from the germline V gene. CDR3 loop: CASSPLGQGRETQYF. Here the CDR3 DNA reads TGTGCCAGCAGTCCCCTCGGACAGGGACGAGAGACCCAGTACTTC.

The chain uses TRBV28 and TRBJ2-1; no clear D gene. Germline V CDR1 and CDR2: MDHEN, SYDVKM. CDR3 length equals 16 residues. V gave up 3 bases and J gave up 0 bases, with 12 bases separating them. DNA of the CDR3: TGTGCCAGCAGTTTTAACGGTCTGAGCTCCTACAATGAGCAGTTCTTC. It is translated as CASSFNGLSSYNEQFF.